This T cell receptor beta chain stems from a study of OX40 agonist ivuxolimab in advanced cancers. The overall study: Dose-escalation patients' cancers were hepatocellular carcinoma, melanoma, renal cell or head and neck cancer.

With autoimmune disease history or systemic immunosuppression, patients were excluded. CDR3 length equals 15 residues. Per germline, CDR1 ENHRY and CDR2 SYGVKD. V shed 3 bases and J 7 bases; nucleotides not matched to a gene: 9. The protocol was immunoSEQ multiplex PCR, while the TCRdb copy is restricted to in-frame clones and leaves out a portion. The table includes about 60,000 clones, approximately 86% detected once. This chain connects TRBV10-3 to TRBJ2-1; TRBD1 matches at 7 bases. The sequence was collected from an adult with an advanced solid tumor such as melanoma, head and neck, liver or kidney cancer. The specimen comprised CD4+ or CD8+ T cells sorted from blood, sampled in a trial of the OX40 agonist ivuxolimab. CDR3 region: CAISDVGGARNEQFF. As DNA, the CDR3 is TGTGCCATCAGTGATGTAGGGGGCGCGAGGAATGAGCAGTTCTTC.